The clone carrying this T cell receptor (beta chain) has only a few counts. The CDR3 runs 15 residues. The germline V gene has CDR1 LNHDA and CDR2 SQIVND (reference sequence). V lost 3 bases and J lost 4, with 13 bases in between. This specimen comes from a study of blood T cells in healthy people across ages. There were at least 6 micrograms of total RNA extracted from every sample. Using a J-beta primer mix together with a sample-barcoded 5' primer, a second PCR was run for about 6 to 11 cycles. Researchers report that a template-switch adaptor with 12 random nucleotides tagged each cDNA molecule. Each CDR3 protein gets one entry after TCRdb re-called the 5' RACE reads with MiXCR. The sample includes some 850,000 distinct CDR3 sequences, 25% to 30% of them seen just once. These records were also assigned to another study, of T cells of mothers and their children.

Specimen: blood. The chain has TRBV19 and TRBJ2-1; D is perhaps TRBD2 (7 bases). This TCR derives from a boy younger than 18 in good health. CDR3 region: CASSIPRGGYNEQFF. CDR3 coding DNA: TGTGCCAGTAGTATCCCCAGGGGAGGGTACAATGAGCAGTTCTTC.